These 9 T cell receptor beta chains were sequenced from one sample in a study of tumor and adjacent non-tumor tissue in lung cancer. The library came from three nested PCR rounds adapted from ARM-PCR protocols. Via MiXCR, TCRdb re-called the multiplex PCR reads, giving one row per CDR3 protein. The sample includes over 100,000 distinct CDR3 sequences, more than 70% of them seen just once. This sample's RNA came from whole unsorted tissue. Sequencing was performed on lung tumor tissue. The receptors were gathered from a woman in her fifties or sixties with non-small cell lung cancer.

The table lists this clonotype with a count of one. One end of the junction fails to match germline, which may point to a read error. The chain has TRBV6-2 or TRBV6-3 and TRBJ2-7, with 8 nucleotides matching TRBD1. This CDR3 has 14 amino acids. Germline V gene sequence: CDR1 MNHEY, CDR2 SVGEGT. DNA for the CDR3: TGTGCCAGCAGTCTCCCAGGGGGCGGCTACGAGCAATACTTC. This codes for CASSLPGGGYEQYF.

J is TRBJ2-5 and V is TRBV11-3, with 10 bases identical to TRBD1. Trimming cost V 6 bases and J 4 bases; bases outside gene matches: 11. The CDR3 length is 16 residues. Germline V gene lookup returns CDR1 SGHNT and CDR2 YENEEA. CDR3 sequence reads: CASSVSGTGDSETQYF. Written as DNA, the CDR3 is TGTGCCAGCAGTGTCTCCGGGACAGGGGACTCAGAGACCCAGTACTTC.

Note on this clonotype: An end of the junction does not agree with germline; a read error may underlie this. The V call is TRBV20-1, the J call TRBJ1-6, with a weak D call TRBD1 (5 bases). The CDR3 runs 14 residues. CDR1 and CDR2 from the germline V gene are DFQATT and SNEGSKA (reference sequence). The CDR3 region is CSASGTAPNSHLHF. CDR3 bases: TGCAGTGCTTCTGGGACCGCTCCTAATTCACACCTCCACTTT.

V gene TRBV28 combines with J gene TRBJ2-7; 10 bases agree with TRBD1. Germline CDR1 is MDHEN and CDR2 is SYDVKM. The CDR3 spans 15 residues. Trimming took 5 bases from V and 5 from J; bases not matched to a gene: 9. The CDR3, as DNA: TGTGCCAGCAGTAAACCGGACAGGGGGAGCCACGAGCAGTACTTC. Translated: CASSKPDRGSHEQYF.

As for this clonotype: One base away lies a much larger clone, so this may be a sequencing read error. The V gene is TRBV6-2 or TRBV6-3, the J gene TRBJ1-1, with 7 bases matching TRBD1. The CDR3 has 12 amino acids. Germline V gene sequence: CDR1 MNHEY, CDR2 SVGEGT. The CDR3 protein is CGSRGRGAEAFF. DNA of the CDR3: TGTGGCAGCAGGGGGAGGGGAGCTGAAGCTTTCTTT.

Many counts were recorded for this clonotype. This chain connects TRBV20-1 to TRBJ1-2; D gene ambiguous. Germline-derived CDR1 and CDR2 are DFQATT and SNEGSKA (reference sequence). The CDR3 is 12 residues long. Deletions cut 0 bases from V and 4 bases from J, with 6 bases between. The DNA of the CDR3 is TGCAGTGCTAGAGATCTAATCTATGGCTACACCTTC. It translates to CSARDLIYGYTF.

The rearrangement joins TRBV30 to TRBJ1-2; D is perhaps TRBD1 (5 bases). V was trimmed by 7 bases and J by 2 bases, leaving 17 bases between them. This CDR3 region has 14 residues. Germline lookup yields CDR1 GTSNPN and CDR2 SVGIG (reference sequence). CDR3 amino acids: CALWFGGSNYGYTF. CDR3 nucleotides: TGTGCCTTGTGGTTTGGGGGAAGCAACTATGGCTACACCTTC.

For this clonotype: It may be a read error: a sequence one base away is much more abundant. This chain joins TRBV12-3 or TRBV12-4 and TRBJ1-2, with TRBD1 matching 7 bases. The CDR3 covers 16 residues. CDR3 residues: CVSSISGTAANYGYTF. In nucleotides, the CDR3 is TGTGTCAGCAGTATTTCCGGGACAGCAGCTAACTATGGCTACACCTTC.

About this clonotype itself: A single base separates this from a much larger clone, so it may be a read error. The chain carries TRBV4-3 and TRBJ2-2, with D perhaps being TRBD1 or TRBD2 (6 bases each). The length of the CDR3 is 18 residues. The V gene lost 0 bases and the J gene lost 2 bases, with 16 bases spanning the gap. Looked up from germline, CDR1 is LGHNA and CDR2 is YSLEER. In DNA form, the CDR3 reads TGCGCCAGCAGCCAAGATGTAGCGGTGGGACATAACACCGGGGAGCTGTTTTTT. This translates into CASSQDVAVGHNTGELFF.